The rows below give T cell receptor beta chains drawn from one sample of a study of shared clonotypes between healthy human individuals. Using immunoSEQ multiplex PCR, the repertoire was profiled, and TCRdb retains in-frame clones only, with some absent. This sample yields about 1 million clones, of which about 74% are seen a single time; 1.5% belongs to the top ten. Sequencing was carried out using memory CD4+ T cells sorted from blood. Source of these receptors: a man aged 18 to 30 in good health. CDR3s include the opening cysteine and the closing phenylalanine or tryptophan. A D gene is named only where the DNA matches it firmly. Some rows have no size entry. The others give once, few or many, or a class for an expanded clone.

D: TRBD1; size: -; J: TRBJ2-1; V: TRBV19; DNA: TGTGCCAGTAGTACCGGGACAGGTTTACTAAAATGGCAGTTCTTC; CDR3: CASSTGTGLLKWQFF
D: TRBD1; size: -; J: TRBJ1-1; V: TRBV9; DNA: TGTGCCAGCAGCACAGGGGGCGGCAAGTTGAACACTGAAGCTTTCTTT; CDR3: CASSTGGGKLNTEAFF
D: TRBD1; size: -; J: TRBJ1-2; V: TRBV6-6; DNA: TGTGCCAGCAGCCCAGACAGGGTTTATGGCTACACCTTC; CDR3: CASSPDRVYGYTF
D: -; size: -; J: TRBJ1-6; V: TRBV27; DNA: TGTGCCAGCACCACAACAGGGAATAATTCACCCCTCCACTTT; CDR3: CASTTTGNNSPLHF
D: -; size: -; J: TRBJ2-2; V: TRBV4-2; DNA: TGTGCCAGCAGCCAAGATGCCGGTGGTGTGAACACCGGGGAGCTGTTTTTT; CDR3: CASSQDAGGVNTGELFF
D: TRBD1; size: -; J: TRBJ2-7; V: TRBV19; DNA: TGTGCCAGCGCCTCCGCCGGGACAGACTACGAGCAGTACTTC; CDR3: CASASAGTDYEQYF
D: -; size: -; J: TRBJ2-1; V: TRBV28; DNA: TGTGCCAGCAGTTTATCGAAGCGGAATGAGCAGTTCTTC; CDR3: CASSLSKRNEQFF
D: TRBD1; size: -; J: TRBJ2-7; V: TRBV5-4; DNA: TGTGCCAGCAGCTTTGACAGGGGTTTCTACGAGCAGTACTTC; CDR3: CASSFDRGFYEQYF
D: -; size: -; J: TRBJ1-5; V: TRBV7-2; DNA: TGTGCCAGCAGCTTAGGAGCGACAGGTTATAGCAATCAGCCCCAGCATTTT; CDR3: CASSLGATGYSNQPQHF
D: TRBD1; size: -; J: TRBJ1-1; V: TRBV10-2; DNA: TGCGCCAGCACCCGACAGGGGGCGAGTACTGAAGCTTTCTTT; CDR3: CASTRQGASTEAFF
D: -; size: -; J: TRBJ1-5; V: TRBV6-5; DNA: TGTGCCAGCAGTATGGGGGGGCCCCAGCATTTT; CDR3: CASSMGGPQHF
D: TRBD1; size: -; J: TRBJ1-2; V: TRBV9; DNA: TGTGCCAGCAGCGTGGGGACAGAAAACTATGGCTACACCTTC; CDR3: CASSVGTENYGYTF
D: TRBD2; size: -; J: TRBJ2-7; V: TRBV27; DNA: TGTGCCAGCAGTCCCGGGACTAGCGGTATCTCCTACGAGCAGTACTTC; CDR3: CASSPGTSGISYEQYF
D: -; size: -; J: TRBJ2-7; V: TRBV28; DNA: TGTGCCAGCAGTTCCCCCCTGAGGTTGGGCGAGCAGTACTTC; CDR3: CASSSPLRLGEQYF
D: -; size: few; J: TRBJ1-1; V: TRBV29-1; DNA: TGCAGCGCCTCCCTAGGGGTAAACACTGAAGCTTTCTTT; CDR3: CSASLGVNTEAFF
D: -; size: many; J: TRBJ1-2; V: TRBV7-6; DNA: TGTGCCAGCAGCCTGGGACACCTAGATGGCTACACCTTC; CDR3: CASSLGHLDGYTF
D: TRBD2; size: few; J: TRBJ2-2; V: TRBV7-2; DNA: TGTGCCAGCAGCTCATCTAGCGGAAGAGGGGCGAACACCGGGGAGCTGTTTTTT; CDR3: CASSSSSGRGANTGELFF
D: TRBD1; size: -; J: TRBJ1-3; V: TRBV30; DNA: TGTGCCTGGAGTACAGGGGGCTCTGGAAACACCATATATTTT; CDR3: CAWSTGGSGNTIYF
D: -; size: -; J: TRBJ1-3; V: TRBV7-8; DNA: TGTGCCAGCAGCCTATGGACAGCACAGAGCTCTGGAAACACCATATATTTT; CDR3: CASSLWTAQSSGNTIYF
D: TRBD1; size: -; J: TRBJ1-4; V: TRBV30; DNA: TGTGCCTGGGGCGAGGGACAGGGTAATGAAAAACTGTTTTTT; CDR3: CAWGEGQGNEKLFF
D: -; size: -; J: TRBJ1-4; V: TRBV7-9; DNA: TGTGCCACCCGGCCCGCAACTAATGAAAAACTGTTTTTT; CDR3: CATRPATNEKLFF
D: TRBD1; size: few; J: TRBJ1-1; V: TRBV19; DNA: TGTGCCAGTGCGAGGGGGACAGGGGGCACTGAAGCTTTCTTT; CDR3: CASARGTGGTEAFF
D: -; size: few; J: TRBJ2-2; V: TRBV5-1; DNA: TGCGCCAGCAGCGACCTCATAGGGGCCGGGGAGCTGTTTTTT; CDR3: CASSDLIGAGELFF
D: -; size: -; J: TRBJ1-5; V: TRBV30; DNA: TGTGCCTGGAGTGTATCATCTTATCAGCCCCAGCATTTT; CDR3: CAWSVSSYQPQHF
D: TRBD2; size: once; J: TRBJ2-2; V: TRBV10-3; DNA: TGTGCCGTAACTGGGACTAGCGATTCCGGGGAGCTGTTTTTT; CDR3: CAVTGTSDSGELFF
D: -; size: few; J: TRBJ1-4; V: TRBV15; DNA: TGTGCCACCAGCAGAGATCTGGGGGTTAATGAAAAACTGTTTTTT; CDR3: CATSRDLGVNEKLFF
D: -; size: -; J: TRBJ2-1; V: TRBV19; DNA: TGTGCCAGTAGTAACAGGGCCATACCTACGAATGAGCAGTTCTTC; CDR3: CASSNRAIPTNEQFF
D: -; size: few; J: TRBJ2-7; V: TRBV5-5; DNA: TGTGCCAGCAGCTTGGGGCTAACAAGCGAGCAGTACTTC; CDR3: CASSLGLTSEQYF
D: -; size: -; J: TRBJ2-1; V: TRBV19; DNA: TGTGCCAGTAGTATAGACCCCGGTTACAATGAGCAGTTCTTC; CDR3: CASSIDPGYNEQFF
D: -; size: -; J: TRBJ2-5; V: TRBV9; DNA: TGTGCCAGCAGCGGGGGCCCCCAAGAGACCCAGTACTTC; CDR3: CASSGGPQETQYF
D: -; size: -; J: TRBJ2-3; V: TRBV15; DNA: TGTGCCACCAGCAGAGATCCCCTCGCAGGACGGTTTAGCACAGATACGCAGTATTTT; CDR3: CATSRDPLAGRFSTDTQYF